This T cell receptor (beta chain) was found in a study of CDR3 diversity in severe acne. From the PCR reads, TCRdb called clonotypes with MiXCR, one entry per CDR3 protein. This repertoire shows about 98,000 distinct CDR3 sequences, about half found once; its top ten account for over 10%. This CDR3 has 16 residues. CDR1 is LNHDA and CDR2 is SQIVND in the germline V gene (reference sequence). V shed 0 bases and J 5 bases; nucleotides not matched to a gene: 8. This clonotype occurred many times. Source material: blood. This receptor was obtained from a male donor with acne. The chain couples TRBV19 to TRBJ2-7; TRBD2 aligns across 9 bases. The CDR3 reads CASSIDRAGGFDEQYF. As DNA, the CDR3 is TGTGCCAGTAGTATAGATCGAGCGGGAGGCTTCGACGAGCAGTACTTC. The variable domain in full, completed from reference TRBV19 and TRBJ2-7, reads DGGITQSPKYLFRKEGQNVTLSCEQNLNHDAMYWYRQDPGQGLRLIYYSQIVNDFQKGDIAEGYSVSREKKESFPLTVTSAQKNPTAFYLCASSIDRAGGFDEQYFGPGTRLTVT.